This T cell receptor (beta chain) was observed in a study of early stage breast cancer tumors. Study results and limitations: Comparing each tissue with blood distinguished tumor from normal in 14 of 16 patients. Compared with adjacent normal breast, tumors showed around 2.5-fold denser, more clonal T cells.

CDR1 is SSHAT, CDR2 FNYEAQ, per germline (reference sequence). CDR3 length: 14 amino acids. The repertoire was sequenced with immunoSEQ multiplex PCR; TCRdb's copy has only in-frame clones and lacks some. The table shows 50,000 or so clones, with approximately 80% occurring only once. Notes on this clone: Its antigen is not identified. A read error may account for a junction end that differs from germline.

Sequencing used blood. The receptor was derived from a person aged 50 to 59 with breast cancer. The chain is built from TRBV7-7 and TRBJ2-2, with a tentative D call TRBD1 (6 bases). CDR3 DNA: TGTGCTAGCAAAGAGGGGGTGGACACCGGGGAGCTGTTTTTT. Translated: CASKEGVDTGELFF.